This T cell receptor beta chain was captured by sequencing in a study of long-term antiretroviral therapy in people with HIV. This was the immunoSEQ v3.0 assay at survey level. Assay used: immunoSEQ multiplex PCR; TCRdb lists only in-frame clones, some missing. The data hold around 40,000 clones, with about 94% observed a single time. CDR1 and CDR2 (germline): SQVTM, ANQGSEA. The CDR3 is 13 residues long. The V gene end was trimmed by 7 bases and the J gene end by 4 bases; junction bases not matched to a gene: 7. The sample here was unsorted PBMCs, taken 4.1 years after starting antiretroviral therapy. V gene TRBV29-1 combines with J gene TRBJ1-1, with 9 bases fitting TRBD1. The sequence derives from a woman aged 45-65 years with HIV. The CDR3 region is CSGTTGGGTEAFF. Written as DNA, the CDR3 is TGCAGCGGGACGACAGGGGGTGGCACTGAAGCTTTCTTT.